This T cell receptor (beta chain) was captured by sequencing in a study of blood T cell repertoires in COVID-19. Across the study: Whether acute or convalescent, the COVID-19 samples came from the United States, Italy and Spain. T cells, B-cell-depleted T cells, or PBMCs supplied cDNA or gDNA.

Authors' methods: Estimates of nucleated cell counts were drawn from the amplification of reference gene primers. Clones were read by immunoSEQ multiplex PCR, and TCRdb kept only the in-frame ones, dropping some. V and J calls plus clone size are reproduced from that table; the DNA served to infer D and trimming. The sample lists just under 150,000 clones, about 80% occurring once. V was clipped by 1 base and J by 9 bases; unmatched bases: 12. Germline loops: CDR1 SGHTA, CDR2 FQGNSA. This CDR3 is 17 amino acids long. The chain is built from TRBV7-2 and TRBJ1-6, with TRBD1 matching 7 bases. The sample comprised peripheral blood. This TCR was sampled from a human donor in a cohort sampled during active COVID-19. CDR3 sequence (DNA): TGTGCCAGCAGCTTAGAGCCAGGGGGGATGACTGGTTCACCCCTCCACTTT. Encoded protein: CASSLEPGGMTGSPLHF.